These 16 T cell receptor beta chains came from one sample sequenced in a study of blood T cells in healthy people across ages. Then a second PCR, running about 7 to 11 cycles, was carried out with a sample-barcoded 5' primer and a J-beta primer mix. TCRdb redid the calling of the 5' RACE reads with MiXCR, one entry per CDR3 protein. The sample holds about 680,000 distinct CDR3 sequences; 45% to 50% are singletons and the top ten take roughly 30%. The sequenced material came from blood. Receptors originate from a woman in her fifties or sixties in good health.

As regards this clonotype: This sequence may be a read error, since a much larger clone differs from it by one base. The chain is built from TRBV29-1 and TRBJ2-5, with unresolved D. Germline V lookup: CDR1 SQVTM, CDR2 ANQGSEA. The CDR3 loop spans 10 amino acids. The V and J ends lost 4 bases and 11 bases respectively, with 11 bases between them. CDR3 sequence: CSVGNNEQYF. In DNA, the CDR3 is TGCAGCGTTGGGAACAATGAGCAGTACTTC. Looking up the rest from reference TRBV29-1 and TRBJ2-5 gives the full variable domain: SAVISQKPSRDICQRGTSLTIQCQVDSQVTMMFWYRQQPGQSLTLIATANQGSEATYESGFVIDKFPISRPNLTFSTLTVSNMSPEDSSIYLCSVGNNEQYFGPGTRLLVL.

CDR3 nucleotides: TGTGCCAGCAGACCGGGGACTAGCTCTACCTACGAGCAGTACTTC. Translation gives CASRPGTSSTYEQYF. The V gene is TRBV4-2, the J gene TRBJ2-7, with 9 bases aligning to TRBD2. Per germline, CDR1 LGHNA and CDR2 YNFKEQ. Unmatched junction bases numbered 8, after V lost 6 bases and J lost 2 bases. This CDR3 contains 15 residues.

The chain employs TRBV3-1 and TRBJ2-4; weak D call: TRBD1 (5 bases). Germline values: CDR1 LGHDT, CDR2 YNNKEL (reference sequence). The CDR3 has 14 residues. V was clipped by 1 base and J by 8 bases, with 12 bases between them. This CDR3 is CASSQALLGDIQYF. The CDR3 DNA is TGTGCCAGCAGCCAAGCGCTTTTAGGGGACATTCAGTACTTC.

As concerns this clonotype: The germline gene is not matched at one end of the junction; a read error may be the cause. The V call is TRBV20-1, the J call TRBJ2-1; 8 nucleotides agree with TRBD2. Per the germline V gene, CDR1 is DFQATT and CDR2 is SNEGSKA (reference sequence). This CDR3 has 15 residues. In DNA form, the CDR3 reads TGCAGGGCTAAAAAAGCGGGAGAGTCCTACAATGAGCAGTTCTTC. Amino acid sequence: CRAKKAGESYNEQFF.

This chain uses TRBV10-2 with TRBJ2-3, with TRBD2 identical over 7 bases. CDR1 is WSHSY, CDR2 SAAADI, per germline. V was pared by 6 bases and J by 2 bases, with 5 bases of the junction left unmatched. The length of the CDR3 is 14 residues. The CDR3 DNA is TGCGCCAGCAGCTCTCTAGCGGTCACAGATACGCAGTATTTT. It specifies CASSSLAVTDTQYF.

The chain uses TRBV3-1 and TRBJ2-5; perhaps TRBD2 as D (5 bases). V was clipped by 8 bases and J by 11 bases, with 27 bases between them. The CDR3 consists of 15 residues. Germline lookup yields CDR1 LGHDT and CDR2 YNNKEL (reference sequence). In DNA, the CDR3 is TGTGCCAGCCCCCACGGGGTAGCAGCATACAATGAGCAGTACTTC. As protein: CASPHGVAAYNEQYF.

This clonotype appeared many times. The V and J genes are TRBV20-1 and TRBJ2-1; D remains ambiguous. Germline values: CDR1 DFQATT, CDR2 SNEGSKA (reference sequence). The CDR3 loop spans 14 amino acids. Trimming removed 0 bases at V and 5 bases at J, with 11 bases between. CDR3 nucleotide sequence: TGCAGTGCTAGAGATCCAGCGAGGAACAATGAGCAGTTCTTC. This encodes CSARDPARNNEQFF.

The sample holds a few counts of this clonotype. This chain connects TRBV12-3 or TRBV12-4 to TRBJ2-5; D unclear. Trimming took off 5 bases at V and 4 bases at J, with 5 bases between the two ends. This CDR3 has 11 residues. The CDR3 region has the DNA TGTGCCAGCAGTAACGGAGAGACCCAGTACTTC. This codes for CASSNGETQYF.

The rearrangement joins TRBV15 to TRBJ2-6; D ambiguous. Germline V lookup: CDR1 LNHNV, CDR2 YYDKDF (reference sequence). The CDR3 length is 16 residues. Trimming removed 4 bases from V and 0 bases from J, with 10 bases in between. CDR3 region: CATSMGPLSGANVLTF. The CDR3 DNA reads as TGTGCCACCAGCATGGGCCCCCTCTCTGGGGCCAACGTCCTGACTTTC.

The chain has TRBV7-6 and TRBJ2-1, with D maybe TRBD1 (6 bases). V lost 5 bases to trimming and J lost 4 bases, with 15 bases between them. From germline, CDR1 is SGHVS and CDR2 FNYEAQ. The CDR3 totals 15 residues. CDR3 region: CASSRGQIEYNEQFF. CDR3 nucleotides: TGTGCCAGCAGCCGCGGACAGATAGAATACAATGAGCAGTTCTTC.

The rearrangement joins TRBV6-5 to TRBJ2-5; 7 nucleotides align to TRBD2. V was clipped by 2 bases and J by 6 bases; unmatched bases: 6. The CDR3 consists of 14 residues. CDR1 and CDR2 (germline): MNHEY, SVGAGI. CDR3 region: CASSYAGEGKTQYF. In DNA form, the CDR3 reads TGTGCCAGCAGTTACGCGGGGGAGGGAAAGACCCAGTACTTC.

CDR3 DNA: TGCAGTGCTAATGGCAGATACACAGATACGCAGTATTTT. Its protein product is CSANGRYTDTQYF. V is TRBV20-1 and J is TRBJ2-3; the D is unclear. V gave up 4 bases and J gave up 2 bases, with 10 bases separating them. Germline CDR1 DFQATT, CDR2 SNEGSKA (reference sequence). The CDR3 totals 13 residues.

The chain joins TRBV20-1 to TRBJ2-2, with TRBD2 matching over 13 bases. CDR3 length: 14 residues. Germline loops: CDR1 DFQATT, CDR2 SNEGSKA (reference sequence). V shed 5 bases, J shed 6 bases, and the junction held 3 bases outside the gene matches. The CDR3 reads CSAGLAGVSGELFF. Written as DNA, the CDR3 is TGCAGTGCTGGACTAGCGGGAGTTTCCGGGGAGCTGTTTTTT.

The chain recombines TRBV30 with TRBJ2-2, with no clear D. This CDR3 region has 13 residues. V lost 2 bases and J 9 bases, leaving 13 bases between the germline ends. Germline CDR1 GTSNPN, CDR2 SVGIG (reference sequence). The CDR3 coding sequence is TGTGCCTGGAGTTCCGCCCTGTGGCGGGAGCTGTTTTTT. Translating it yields CAWSSALWRELFF. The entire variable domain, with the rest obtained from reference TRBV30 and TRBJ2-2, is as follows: SQTIHQWPATLVQPVGSPLSLECTVEGTSNPNLYWYRQAAGRGLQLLFYSVGIGQISSEVPQNLSASRPQDRQFILSSKKLLLSDSGFYLCAWSSALWRELFFGEGSRLTVL.

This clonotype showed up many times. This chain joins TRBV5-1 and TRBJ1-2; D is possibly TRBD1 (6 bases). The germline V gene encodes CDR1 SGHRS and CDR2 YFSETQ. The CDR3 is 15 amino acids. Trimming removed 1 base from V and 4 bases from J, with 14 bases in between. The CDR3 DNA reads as TGCGCCAGCAGCTTGTATTTCACAGGGTCCTATGGCTACACCTTC. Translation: CASSLYFTGSYGYTF.

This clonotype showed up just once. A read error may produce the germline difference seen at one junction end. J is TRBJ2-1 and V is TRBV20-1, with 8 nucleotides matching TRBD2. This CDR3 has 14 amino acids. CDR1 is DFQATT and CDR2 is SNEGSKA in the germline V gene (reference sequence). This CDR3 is CSAVTSGAGNERFF. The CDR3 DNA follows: TGCAGTGCTGTCACTAGCGGAGCAGGGAATGAGCGGTTCTTC.